Below, one T cell receptor (beta chain) is given with its context. Its antigen is unidentified. This record belongs to a study of cytomegalovirus exposure and HLA in healthy donors. PCR involved 60 Vbeta and 13 Jbeta primers. Generated by immunoSEQ multiplex PCR, the TCRdb table keeps only in-frame clones and is missing some. The sample shows about 210,000 clones, and roughly 0.98% sits with its ten largest clones. The germline V gene has CDR1 LGHNA and CDR2 YNFKEQ. The V and J ends lost 4 bases and 0 bases respectively, with 15 bases between them. There are 17 residues in the CDR3. Broader study findings: Associated with cytomegalovirus, according to the listing, were 150 to 200 TCR beta chains. Roughly even sequencing depth across donors was the assumption behind the presence/absence analyses. Follow-up analysis later connected one missense variant in DCLRE1C with trimming of TCR beta V- and J-genes.

Though nominally healthy at sampling, donors likely had unrecorded immune exposures. V usage is TRBV4-2 and J usage is TRBJ1-4, with D tentatively TRBD1 (5 bases). The material sequenced was PBMCs. This TCR was sampled from a woman aged 25 to 39 in good health and CMV-seropositive. CDR3 loop: CASSPRAMTATNEKLFF. For the CDR3, the DNA is TGTGCCAGCAGCCCAAGGGCCATGACAGCAACTAATGAAAAACTGTTTTTT.